This TCR beta chain stems from a study of a mutant IDH1 vaccine in newly diagnosed glioma. At the level of the study: Vaccines began 4-6 weeks after radiotherapy alone, or with temozolomide cycles.

The germline CDR1 and CDR2 sequences are LGHNA and YSLEER. With 4 bases removed from V and 1 base from J, the gap between germline ends came to 7 bases. The CDR3 totals 13 residues. The count of this clone is one. Antigen unknown. Libraries were prepared by immunoSEQ multiplex PCR; TCRdb keeps only in-frame clonotypes and omits some of them. Among about 65,000 clones listed, roughly 76% were seen once. Time point reported: week 35, safety follow-up. What each vaccine dose contained was 300 ug of mutant IDH1 20-mer peptide, accompanied by topical imiquimod. Sequenced material: PBMCs, taken from a glioma patient whose treatment included an IDH1 peptide vaccine. This clonotype was obtained from a man aged 35-49 years with glioma. The chain carries TRBV4-3 and TRBJ2-5, with no clear D. CDR3: CASSPRSQETQYF. Written as DNA, the CDR3 is TGCGCCAGCAGCCCTCGGAGCCAAGAGACCCAGTACTTC.